Listed here are 9 T cell receptor beta chains from one sample, sequenced in a study of vaccination effects on CD4 cells after COVID-19. Clones were sequenced by immunoSEQ multiplex PCR, and TCRdb holds only the in-frame ones, with some missing. There are roughly 20,000 clones in the sample; 73% occur only once, and around 28% lies in the top ten. Antigen-specific CD4+ T cell clonotypes were called by their expansion after viral peptide-pool culture in ViraFEST. Investigators separated out CD4+ T cells once around nine days of culture had passed. Nucleocapsid antibodies were negative in the vaccine recipients, who had never had SARS-CoV-2 infection. These receptors lack a known antigen. The source material was CD4+ T cells from PBMCs cultured with HCoV-NL63 spike peptides, sampled before COVID-19 vaccination. These receptor sequences come from a human donor who received a COVID-19 vaccine.

The rearrangement joins TRBV7-8 to TRBJ2-5, with D possibly being TRBD2 (6 bases). V lost 10 bases, J lost 7 bases, and 25 bases lay in between. The CDR3 consists of 15 residues. The V gene's germline CDR1 is SGHVS and CDR2 FQNEAQ. In DNA form, the CDR3 reads TGTGCCATCTCGGCGGCTAGCGAAAGACCAGGGACCCAGTACTTC. Translation: CAISAASERPGTQYF.

The rearrangement links TRBV9 to TRBJ2-1; TRBD2 matches at 9 bases. CDR1 is SGDLS, CDR2 YYNGEE, per germline. J gave up 5 bases and V 3 bases, and 9 bases lay outside the gene matches. The CDR3 totals 16 residues. The CDR3 DNA sequence: TGTGCCAGCAGCGAAACCCCCCGCGGGGGGGACAATGAGCAGTTCTTC. It translates to CASSETPRGGDNEQFF.

The chain links TRBV3-1 (or the pseudogene TRBV3-2) to TRBJ1-5, with D hard to call. V lost 1 base and J lost 2, with 6 bases in between. The CDR3 length is 14 residues. In germline, CDR1 is LGHDT, CDR2 YNNKEL (reference sequence). The CDR3 DNA reads TGTGCCAGCAGCCAAGCCCCCGGCAATCAGCCCCAGCATTTT. Its translation: CASSQAPGNQPQHF.

This chain joins TRBV6-2 or TRBV6-3 and TRBJ2-1; 7 nucleotides match TRBD2. The junction had 12 bases not matched to a gene; V was cut back by 6 bases and J by 7 bases. The germline V gene has CDR1 MNHEY and CDR2 SVGEGT. The CDR3 has 15 amino acids. CDR3 protein: CASSHWRGKPNEQFF. CDR3 in DNA: TGTGCCAGCAGCCACTGGCGGGGGAAACCGAATGAGCAGTTCTTC.

The V gene is TRBV19, the J gene TRBJ2-7; 7 bases line up with TRBD1. V was pared by 9 bases and J by 5 bases, with 13 bases of the junction left unmatched. Germline-derived CDR1 and CDR2 are LNHDA and SQIVND (reference sequence). The CDR3 extends over 14 amino acids. The CDR3 sequence: CASARLGGSDEQYF. The CDR3 DNA follows: TGTGCCAGCGCCAGGCTAGGGGGCTCGGACGAGCAGTACTTC. The complete variable domain, with remaining parts taken from reference TRBV19 and TRBJ2-7, reads DGGITQSPKYLFRKEGQNVTLSCEQNLNHDAMYWYRQDPGQGLRLIYYSQIVNDFQKGDIAEGYSVSREKKESFPLTVTSAQKNPTAFYLCASARLGGSDEQYFGPGTRLTVT.

This clone has a single count. The chain combines TRBV5-4 with TRBJ2-6; no definite D call. Germline assignment: CDR1 SGHNT and CDR2 YYREEE (reference sequence). CDR3 length: 13 residues. V lost 6 bases to trimming and J lost 1 base, with 5 bases between them. The CDR3 protein is CASINSGANVLTF. Written as DNA, the CDR3 is TGTGCCAGCATAAATTCTGGGGCCAACGTCCTGACTTTC. The variable domain in full, with the rest retrieved from reference TRBV5-4 and TRBJ2-6, is ETGVTQSPTHLIKTRGQQVTLRCSSQSGHNTVSWYQQALGQGPQFIFQYYREEENGRGNFPPRFSGLQFPNYSSELNVNALELDDSALYLCASINSGANVLTFGAGSRLTVL.

The CDR3 reads CASSGTGRGEQYF. The CDR3 DNA is TGTGCCAGCAGTGGGACAGGGAGGGGCGAGCAGTACTTC. This chain joins TRBV28 and TRBJ2-7; 9 nucleotides line up with TRBD1. Germline CDR1 MDHEN, CDR2 SYDVKM. After removal of 5 bases from V and 6 bases from J, the junction contained 5 bases not matched to a gene. This CDR3 has 13 amino acids.

The chain uses TRBV3-1 (or the pseudogene TRBV3-2) and TRBJ2-2; 9 nucleotides align to TRBD1. The germline gives CDR1 LGHDT, CDR2 YNNKEL (reference sequence). This CDR3 contains 12 residues. The trim removed 7 bases at V and 8 bases at J, leaving 2 bases unmatched. The CDR3, as DNA: TGTGCCAGCAACGACAGGGGGGGGGAGCTGTTTTTT. This sequence encodes CASNDRGGELFF.

This clone was detected only once. The chain employs TRBV19 and TRBJ1-1, with TRBD1 matching 7 bases. The CDR3 length is 13 residues. Losses at the gene ends were 4 bases for V and 7 bases for J; bases not matched to a gene: 6. In germline, CDR1 is LNHDA, CDR2 SQIVND (reference sequence). For the CDR3, the DNA is TGTGCCAGTAGTAGGGGGACAGAGGGTGAAGCTTTCTTT. This sequence encodes CASSRGTEGEAFF.